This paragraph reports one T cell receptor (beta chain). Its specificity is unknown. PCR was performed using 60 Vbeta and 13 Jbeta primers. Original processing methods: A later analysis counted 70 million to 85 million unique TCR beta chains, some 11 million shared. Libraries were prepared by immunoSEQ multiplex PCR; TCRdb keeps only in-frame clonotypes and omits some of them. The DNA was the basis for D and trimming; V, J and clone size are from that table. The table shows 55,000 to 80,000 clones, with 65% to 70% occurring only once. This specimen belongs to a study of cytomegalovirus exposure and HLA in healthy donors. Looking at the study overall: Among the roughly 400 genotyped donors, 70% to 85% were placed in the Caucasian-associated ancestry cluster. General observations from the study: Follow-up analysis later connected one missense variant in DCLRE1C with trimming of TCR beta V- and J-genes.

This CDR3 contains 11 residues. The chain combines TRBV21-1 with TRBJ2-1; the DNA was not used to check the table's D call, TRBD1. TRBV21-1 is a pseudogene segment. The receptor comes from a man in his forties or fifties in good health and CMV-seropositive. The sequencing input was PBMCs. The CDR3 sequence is CASSNYGQGIF. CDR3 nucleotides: TGTGCCAGCAGCAATTATGGACAGGGTATCTTC.